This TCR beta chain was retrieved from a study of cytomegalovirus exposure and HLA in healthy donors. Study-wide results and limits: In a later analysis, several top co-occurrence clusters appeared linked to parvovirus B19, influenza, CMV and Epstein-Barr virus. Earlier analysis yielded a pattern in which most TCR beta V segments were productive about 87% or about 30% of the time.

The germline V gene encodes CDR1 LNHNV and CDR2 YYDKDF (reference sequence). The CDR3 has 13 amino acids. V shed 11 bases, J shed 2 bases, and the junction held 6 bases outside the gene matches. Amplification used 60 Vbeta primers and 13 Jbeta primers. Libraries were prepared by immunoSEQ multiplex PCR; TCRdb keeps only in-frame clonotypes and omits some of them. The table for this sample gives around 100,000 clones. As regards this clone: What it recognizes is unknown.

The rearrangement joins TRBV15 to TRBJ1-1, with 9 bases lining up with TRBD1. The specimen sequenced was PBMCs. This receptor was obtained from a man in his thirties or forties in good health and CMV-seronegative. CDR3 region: CASRQGVNTEAFF. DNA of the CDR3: TGTGCCTCTCGACAGGGGGTAAACACTGAAGCTTTCTTT.